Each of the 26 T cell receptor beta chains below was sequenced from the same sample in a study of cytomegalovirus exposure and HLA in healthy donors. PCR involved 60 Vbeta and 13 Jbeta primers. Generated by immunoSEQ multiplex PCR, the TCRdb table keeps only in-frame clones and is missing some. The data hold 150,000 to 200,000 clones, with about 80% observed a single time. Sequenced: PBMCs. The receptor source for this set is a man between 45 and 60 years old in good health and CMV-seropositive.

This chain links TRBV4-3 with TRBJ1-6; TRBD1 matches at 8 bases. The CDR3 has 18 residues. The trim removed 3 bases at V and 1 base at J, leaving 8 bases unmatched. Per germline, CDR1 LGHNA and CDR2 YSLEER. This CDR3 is CASSHRGQANSYNSPLHF. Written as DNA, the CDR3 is TGCGCCAGCAGCCATCGGGGACAGGCAAATTCCTATAATTCACCCCTCCACTTT.

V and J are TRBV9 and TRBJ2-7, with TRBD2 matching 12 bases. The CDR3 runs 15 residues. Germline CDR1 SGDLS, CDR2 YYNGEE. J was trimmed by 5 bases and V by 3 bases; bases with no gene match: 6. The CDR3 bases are TGTGCCAGCAGCGGTCTAGCGGGGGGGCTAGACGAGCAGTACTTC. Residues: CASSGLAGGLDEQYF.

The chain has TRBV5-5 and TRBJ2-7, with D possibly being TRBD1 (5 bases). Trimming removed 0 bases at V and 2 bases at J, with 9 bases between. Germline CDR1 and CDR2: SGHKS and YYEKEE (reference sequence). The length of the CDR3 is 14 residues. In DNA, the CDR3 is TGTGCCAGCAGCTTGGAGCAGGGAACCTACGAGCAGTACTTC. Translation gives CASSLEQGTYEQYF.

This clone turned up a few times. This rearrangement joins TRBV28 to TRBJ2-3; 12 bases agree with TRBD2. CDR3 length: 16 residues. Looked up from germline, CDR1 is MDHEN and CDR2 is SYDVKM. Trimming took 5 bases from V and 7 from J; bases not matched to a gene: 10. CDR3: CASSPVTSGGLHTQYF. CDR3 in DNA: TGTGCCAGCAGTCCAGTGACTAGCGGGGGTTTGCATACGCAGTATTTT.

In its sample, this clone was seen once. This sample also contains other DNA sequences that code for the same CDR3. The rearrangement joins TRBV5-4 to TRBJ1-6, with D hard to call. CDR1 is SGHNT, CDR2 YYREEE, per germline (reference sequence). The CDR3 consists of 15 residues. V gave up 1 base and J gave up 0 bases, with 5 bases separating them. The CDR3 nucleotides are TGTGCCAGCAGCTTGCCAGACTCCTATAATTCACCCCTCCACTTT. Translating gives CASSLPDSYNSPLHF.

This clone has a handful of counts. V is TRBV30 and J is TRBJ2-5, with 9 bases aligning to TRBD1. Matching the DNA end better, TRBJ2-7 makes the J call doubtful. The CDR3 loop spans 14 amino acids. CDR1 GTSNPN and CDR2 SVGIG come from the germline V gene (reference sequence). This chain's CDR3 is CAWSNGQGFYEQYF. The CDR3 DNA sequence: TGTGCCTGGAGTAATGGACAGGGGTTCTACGAGCAGTACTTC.

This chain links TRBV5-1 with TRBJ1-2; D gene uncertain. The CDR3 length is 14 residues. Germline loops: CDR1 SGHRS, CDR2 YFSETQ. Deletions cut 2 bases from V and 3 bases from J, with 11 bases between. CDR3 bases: TGCGCCAGCAGCTTATCGGGTCAGCACTATGGCTACACCTTC. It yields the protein CASSLSGQHYGYTF.

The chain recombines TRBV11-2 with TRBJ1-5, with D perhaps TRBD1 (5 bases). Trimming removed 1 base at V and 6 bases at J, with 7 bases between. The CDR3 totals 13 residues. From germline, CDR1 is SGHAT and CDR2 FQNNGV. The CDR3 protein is CASSLGQIQPQHF. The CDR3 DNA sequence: TGTGCCAGCAGCTTAGGACAGATTCAGCCCCAGCATTTT.

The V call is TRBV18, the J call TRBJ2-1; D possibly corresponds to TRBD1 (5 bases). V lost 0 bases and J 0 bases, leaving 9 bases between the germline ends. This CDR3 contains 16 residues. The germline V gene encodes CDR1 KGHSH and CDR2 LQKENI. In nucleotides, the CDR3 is TGTGCCAGCTCACCACCGTCAGGGCACTCCTACAATGAGCAGTTCTTC. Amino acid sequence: CASSPPSGHSYNEQFF.

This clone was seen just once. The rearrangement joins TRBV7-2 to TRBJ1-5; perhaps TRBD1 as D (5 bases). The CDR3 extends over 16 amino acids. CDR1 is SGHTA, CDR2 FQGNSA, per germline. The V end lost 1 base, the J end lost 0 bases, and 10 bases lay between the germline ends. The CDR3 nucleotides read TGTGCCAGCAGCTTAGTGGGGGGAAATAGCAATCAGCCCCAGCATTTT. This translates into CASSLVGGNSNQPQHF.

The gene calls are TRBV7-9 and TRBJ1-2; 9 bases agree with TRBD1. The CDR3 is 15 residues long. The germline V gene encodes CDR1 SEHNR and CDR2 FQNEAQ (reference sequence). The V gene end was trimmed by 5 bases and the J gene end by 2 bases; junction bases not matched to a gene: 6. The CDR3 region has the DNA TGTGCCAGCAGCCAACAGGGGGCGCAAAACTATGGCTACACCTTC. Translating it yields CASSQQGAQNYGYTF.

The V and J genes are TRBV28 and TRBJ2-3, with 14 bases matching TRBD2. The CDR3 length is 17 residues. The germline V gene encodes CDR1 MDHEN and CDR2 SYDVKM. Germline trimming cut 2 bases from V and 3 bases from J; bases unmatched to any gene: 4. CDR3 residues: CASSLRTSGGSTDTQYF. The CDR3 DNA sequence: TGTGCCAGCAGTTTAAGGACTAGCGGGGGGAGTACAGATACGCAGTATTTT.

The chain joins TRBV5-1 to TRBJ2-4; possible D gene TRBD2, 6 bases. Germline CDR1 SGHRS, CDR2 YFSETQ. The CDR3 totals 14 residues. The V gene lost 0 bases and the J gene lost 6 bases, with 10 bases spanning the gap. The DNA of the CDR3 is TGCGCCAGCAGCTTGGATGCGGGACTAAACATTCAGTACTTC. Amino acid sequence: CASSLDAGLNIQYF.

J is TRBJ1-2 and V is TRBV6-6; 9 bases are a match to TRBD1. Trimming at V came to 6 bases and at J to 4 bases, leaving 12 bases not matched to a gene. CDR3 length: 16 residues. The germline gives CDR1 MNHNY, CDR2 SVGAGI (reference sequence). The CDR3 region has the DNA TGTGCCAGCAGCCCCTACAGGGGGCGGTTTAGCTATGGCTACACCTTC. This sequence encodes CASSPYRGRFSYGYTF.

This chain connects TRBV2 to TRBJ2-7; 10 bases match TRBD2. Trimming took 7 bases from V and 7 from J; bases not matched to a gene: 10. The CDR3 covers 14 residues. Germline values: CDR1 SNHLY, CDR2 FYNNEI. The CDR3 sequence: CASNQLAGKREQYF. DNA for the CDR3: TGTGCCAGCAACCAACTAGCGGGGAAGAGAGAGCAGTACTTC.

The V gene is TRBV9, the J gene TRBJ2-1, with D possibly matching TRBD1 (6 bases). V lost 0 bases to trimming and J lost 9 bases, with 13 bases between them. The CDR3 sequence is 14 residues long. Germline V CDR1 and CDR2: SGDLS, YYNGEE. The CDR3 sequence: CASSVASQGSEQFF. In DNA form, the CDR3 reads TGTGCCAGCAGCGTAGCCTCACAGGGTTCTGAGCAGTTCTTC.

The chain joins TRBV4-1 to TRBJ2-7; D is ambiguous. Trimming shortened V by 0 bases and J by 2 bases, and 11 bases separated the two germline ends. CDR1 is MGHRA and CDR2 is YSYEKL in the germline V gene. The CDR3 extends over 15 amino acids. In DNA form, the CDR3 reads TGCGCCAGCAGCCAAGATCACAGTCCCGCCTACGAGCAGTACTTC. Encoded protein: CASSQDHSPAYEQYF.

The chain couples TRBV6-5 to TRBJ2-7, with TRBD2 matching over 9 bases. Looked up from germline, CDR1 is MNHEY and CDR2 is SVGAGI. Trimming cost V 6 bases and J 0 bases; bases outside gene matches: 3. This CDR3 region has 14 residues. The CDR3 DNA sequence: TGTGCCAGCAGGCCTAGCGGGGACTCCTACGAGCAGTACTTC. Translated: CASRPSGDSYEQYF.

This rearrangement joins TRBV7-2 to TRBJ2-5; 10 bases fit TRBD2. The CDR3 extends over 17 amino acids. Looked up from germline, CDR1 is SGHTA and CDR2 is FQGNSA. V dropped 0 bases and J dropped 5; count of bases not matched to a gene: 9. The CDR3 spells CASSLALRAGGLETQYF. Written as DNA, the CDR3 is TGTGCCAGCAGCTTAGCGCTCCGAGCGGGGGGGTTGGAGACCCAGTACTTC.

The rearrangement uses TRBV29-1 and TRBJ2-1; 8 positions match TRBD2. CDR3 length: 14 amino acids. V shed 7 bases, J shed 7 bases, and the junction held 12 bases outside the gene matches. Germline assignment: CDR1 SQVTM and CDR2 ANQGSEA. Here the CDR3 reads CSAEGGGLVNEQFF. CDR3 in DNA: TGCAGCGCCGAAGGGGGGGGACTAGTGAATGAGCAGTTCTTC.

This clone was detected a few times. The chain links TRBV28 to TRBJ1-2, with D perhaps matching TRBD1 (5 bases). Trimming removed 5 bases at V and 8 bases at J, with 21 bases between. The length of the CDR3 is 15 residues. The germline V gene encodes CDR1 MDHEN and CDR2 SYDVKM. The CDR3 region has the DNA TGTGCCAGCAGTGAATCCACCGAAAAGACAGACGGCTACACCTTC. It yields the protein CASSESTEKTDGYTF.

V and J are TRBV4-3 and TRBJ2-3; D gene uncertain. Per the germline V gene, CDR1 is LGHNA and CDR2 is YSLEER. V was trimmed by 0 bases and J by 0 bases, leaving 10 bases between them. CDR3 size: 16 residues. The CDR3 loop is CASSQEEYHSTDTQYF. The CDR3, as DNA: TGCGCCAGCAGCCAAGAAGAGTATCATAGCACAGATACGCAGTATTTT.

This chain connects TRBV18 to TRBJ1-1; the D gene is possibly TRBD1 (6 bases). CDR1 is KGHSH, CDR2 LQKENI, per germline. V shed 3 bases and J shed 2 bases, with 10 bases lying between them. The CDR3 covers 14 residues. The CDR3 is CASSPKQGNTEAFF. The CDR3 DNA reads TGTGCCAGCTCACCTAAACAGGGTAACACTGAAGCTTTCTTT.

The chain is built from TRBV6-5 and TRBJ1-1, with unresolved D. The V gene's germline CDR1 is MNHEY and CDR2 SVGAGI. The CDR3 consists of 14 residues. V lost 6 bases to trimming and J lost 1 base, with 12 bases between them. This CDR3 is CASRRSRQNTEAFF. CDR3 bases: TGTGCCAGCAGGCGCAGTAGACAGAACACTGAAGCTTTCTTT.

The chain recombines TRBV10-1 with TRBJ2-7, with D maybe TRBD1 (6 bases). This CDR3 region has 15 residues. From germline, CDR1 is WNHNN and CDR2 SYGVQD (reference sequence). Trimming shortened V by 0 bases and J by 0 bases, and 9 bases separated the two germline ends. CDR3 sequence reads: CASSESTGISYEQYF. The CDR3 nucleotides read TGCGCCAGCAGTGAGTCGACAGGAATCTCCTACGAGCAGTACTTC.

CDR3 in DNA: TGTGCCAGCAGCCAAGAAGCGGGGGGCGTCTACGAGCAGTACTTC. Translated: CASSQEAGGVYEQYF. This rearrangement joins TRBV4-2 to TRBJ2-7; TRBD2 matches 9 bases. The V segment lost 0 bases and the J segment 3 bases; nucleotides outside the gene matches: 3. The CDR3 contains 15 residues. Germline-derived CDR1 and CDR2 are LGHNA and YNFKEQ.